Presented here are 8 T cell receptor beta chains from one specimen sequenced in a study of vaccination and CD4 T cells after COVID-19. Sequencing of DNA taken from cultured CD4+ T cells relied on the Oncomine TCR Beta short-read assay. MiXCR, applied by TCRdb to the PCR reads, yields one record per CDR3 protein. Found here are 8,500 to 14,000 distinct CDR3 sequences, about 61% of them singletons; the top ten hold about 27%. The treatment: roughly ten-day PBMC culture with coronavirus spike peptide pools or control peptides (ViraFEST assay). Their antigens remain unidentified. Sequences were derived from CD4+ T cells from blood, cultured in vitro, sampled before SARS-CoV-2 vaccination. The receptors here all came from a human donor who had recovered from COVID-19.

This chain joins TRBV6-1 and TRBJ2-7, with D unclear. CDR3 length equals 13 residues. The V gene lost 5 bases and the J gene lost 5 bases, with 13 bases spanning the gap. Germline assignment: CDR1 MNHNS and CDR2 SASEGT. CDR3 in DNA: TGTGCCAGCAGTAGGAAGGAATCCAACGAGCAGTACTTC. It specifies CASSRKESNEQYF.

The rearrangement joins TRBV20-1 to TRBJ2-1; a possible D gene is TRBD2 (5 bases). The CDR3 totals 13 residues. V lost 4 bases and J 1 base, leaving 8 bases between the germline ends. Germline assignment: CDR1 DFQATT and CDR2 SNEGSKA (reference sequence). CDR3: CSANGVSYNEQFF. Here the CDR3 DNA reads TGCAGTGCTAACGGGGTTTCCTACAATGAGCAGTTCTTC.

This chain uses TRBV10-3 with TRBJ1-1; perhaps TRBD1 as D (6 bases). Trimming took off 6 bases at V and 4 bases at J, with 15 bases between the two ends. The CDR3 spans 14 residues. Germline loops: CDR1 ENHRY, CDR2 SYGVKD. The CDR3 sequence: CAISNNRALTEAFF. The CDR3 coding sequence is TGTGCCATCAGCAACAACAGGGCTCTCACTGAAGCTTTCTTT.

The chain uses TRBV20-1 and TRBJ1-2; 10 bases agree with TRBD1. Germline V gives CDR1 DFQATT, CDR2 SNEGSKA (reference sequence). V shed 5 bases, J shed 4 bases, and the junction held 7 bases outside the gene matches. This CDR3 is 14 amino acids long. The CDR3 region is CSAPPGQGIYGYTF. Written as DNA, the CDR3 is TGCAGTGCTCCTCCGGGACAGGGGATCTATGGCTACACCTTC.

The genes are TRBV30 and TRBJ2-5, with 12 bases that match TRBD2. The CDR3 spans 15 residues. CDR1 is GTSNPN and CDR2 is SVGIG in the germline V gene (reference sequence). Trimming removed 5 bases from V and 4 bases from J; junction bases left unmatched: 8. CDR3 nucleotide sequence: TGTGCCTGGCGACCTCGACTAGCGGGAGTAGAGACCCAGTACTTC. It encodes CAWRPRLAGVETQYF.

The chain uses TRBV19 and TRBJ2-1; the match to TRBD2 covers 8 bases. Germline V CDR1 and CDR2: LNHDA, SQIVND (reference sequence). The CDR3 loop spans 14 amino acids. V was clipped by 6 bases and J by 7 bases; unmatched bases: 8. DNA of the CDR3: TGTGCCAGTAGACAAGCGGGAGATAGTAATGAGCAGTTCTTC. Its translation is CASRQAGDSNEQFF.

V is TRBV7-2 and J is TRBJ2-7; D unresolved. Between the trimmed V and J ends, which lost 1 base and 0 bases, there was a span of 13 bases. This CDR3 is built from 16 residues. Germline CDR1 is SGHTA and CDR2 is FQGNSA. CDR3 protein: CASSLVRTRSSYEQYF. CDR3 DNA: TGTGCCAGCAGCTTAGTTAGAACACGGAGCTCCTACGAGCAGTACTTC.

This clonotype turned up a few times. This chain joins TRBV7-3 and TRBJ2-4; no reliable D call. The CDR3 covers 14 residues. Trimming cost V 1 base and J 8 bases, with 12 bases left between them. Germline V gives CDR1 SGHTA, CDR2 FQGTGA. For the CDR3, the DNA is TGTGCCAGCAGCTTAATTCGTAGCCCGGACATTCAGTACTTC. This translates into CASSLIRSPDIQYF.